One sample yielded the 9 T cell receptor beta chains listed below, sequenced in a study of PD-1 blockade in mismatch repair-deficient tumors. Generated by immunoSEQ multiplex PCR, the TCRdb table keeps only in-frame clones and is missing some. This table holds around 33,000 clones, about 85% found once. Specimen: PBMCs, collected approximately 6 weeks after starting pembrolizumab. The receptors were sampled from an adult with mismatch repair-deficient cancer.

V gene TRBV7-9 combines with J gene TRBJ1-1; 7 bases agree with TRBD1. Germline values: CDR1 SEHNR, CDR2 FQNEAQ (reference sequence). V shed 5 bases and J 6 bases; nucleotides not matched to a gene: 9. This CDR3 has 14 residues. The CDR3 DNA reads TGTGCCAGCAGCCTCCGACAGGGTTTTGCTGAAGCTTTCTTT. Protein: CASSLRQGFAEAFF.

V gene TRBV11-2 combines with J gene TRBJ2-1; D is perhaps TRBD2 (6 bases). The germline V and J ends were trimmed by 1 base and 7 bases, with 14 bases remaining between them. In germline, CDR1 is SGHAT, CDR2 FQNNGV. The CDR3 is made up of 15 amino acids. CDR3: CASSLGGTGVNEQFF. The CDR3 DNA follows: TGTGCCAGCAGCTTAGGAGGGACGGGAGTGAATGAGCAGTTCTTC. Combining the CDR3 with reference TRBV11-2 and TRBJ2-1 gives the whole variable domain EAGVAQSPRYKIIEKRQSVAFWCNPISGHATLYWYQQILGQGPKLLIQFQNNGVVDDSQLPKDRFSAERLKGVDSTLKIQPAKLEDSAVYLCASSLGGTGVNEQFFGPGTRLTVL.

The rearrangement joins TRBV9 to TRBJ2-7, with TRBD2 matching 9 bases. CDR1 and CDR2 from the germline V gene are SGDLS and YYNGEE. After removal of 0 bases from V and 0 bases from J, the junction contained 4 bases not matched to a gene. This CDR3 is 16 amino acids long. As DNA, the CDR3 is TGTGCCAGCAGCGTAGGCCTAGCGGGGAGCTCCTACGAGCAGTACTTC. As protein: CASSVGLAGSSYEQYF.

This clone was recorded a few times. The chain has TRBV19 and TRBJ1-5, with TRBD1 matching 8 bases. In germline, CDR1 is LNHDA, CDR2 SQIVND (reference sequence). V was clipped by 6 bases and J by 4 bases; unmatched bases: 8. This CDR3 is 15 amino acids long. The CDR3, as DNA: TGTGCCAGTAGAACCGTAGACAGGGGTAATCAGCCCCAGCATTTT. Protein sequence: CASRTVDRGNQPQHF.

This clone appeared a single time. This rearrangement joins TRBV9 to TRBJ1-3, with 10 nucleotides matching TRBD1. Germline V lookup: CDR1 SGDLS, CDR2 YYNGEE. The junction had 2 bases not matched to a gene; V was cut back by 4 bases and J by 1 base. This CDR3 is 15 amino acids long. CDR3 nucleotide sequence: TGTGCCAGCAGCCGACAGGGGGCGTCTGGAAACACCATATATTTT. Its protein is CASSRQGASGNTIYF. The variable domain in full, completed from reference TRBV9 and TRBJ1-3, reads DSGVTQTPKHLITATGQRVTLRCSPRSGDLSVYWYQQSLDQGLQFLIQYYNGEERAKGNILERFSAQQFPDLHSELNLSSLELGDSALYFCASSRQGASGNTIYFGEGSWLTVV.

V usage is TRBV18 and J usage is TRBJ2-7; 12 nucleotides align to TRBD1. The germline V gene has CDR1 KGHSH and CDR2 LQKENI. This CDR3 contains 16 residues. V gave up 2 bases and J gave up 5 bases; unmatched junction bases: 7. The CDR3, as DNA: TGTGCCAGCTCACCATTACCGGGACAGGGGGCACACGAGCAGTACTTC. Encoded protein: CASSPLPGQGAHEQYF. Full variable domain (missing parts from reference TRBV18 and TRBJ2-7): NAGVMQNPRHLVRRRGQEARLRCSPMKGHSHVYWYRQLPEEGLKFMVYLQKENIIDESGMPKERFSAEFPKEGPSILRIQQVVRGDSAAYFCASSPLPGQGAHEQYFGPGTRLTVT.

The rearrangement links TRBV6-5 to TRBJ2-7, with 8 bases fitting TRBD2. The CDR3 length is 15 residues. J gave up 2 bases and V 0 bases, and 3 bases lay outside the gene matches. Germline lookup yields CDR1 MNHEY and CDR2 SVGAGI. CDR3 sequence reads: CASSYSSSGAYEQYF. CDR3 nucleotide sequence: TGTGCCAGCAGTTACTCGAGTAGCGGGGCCTACGAGCAGTACTTC.

This clone was found once. The chain links TRBV2 to TRBJ2-3; 9 bases map to TRBD2. Germline CDR1 SNHLY, CDR2 FYNNEI. V lost 3 bases, J lost 5 bases, and 9 bases stayed unmatched. The CDR3 has 16 residues. CDR3 in amino acids: CASSDLVAGAGDTQYF. CDR3 coding DNA: TGTGCCAGCAGTGATCTAGTAGCGGGAGCCGGAGATACGCAGTATTTT.

This chain links TRBV29-1 with TRBJ2-7, with D perhaps matching TRBD1 or TRBD2 (6 bases each). The germline V gene has CDR1 SQVTM and CDR2 ANQGSEA. With 5 bases removed from V and 0 bases from J, the gap between germline ends came to 23 bases. CDR3 length equals 17 residues. CDR3 nucleotide sequence: TGCAGCGTTCAAGGGGGAGGTGGCTCTCGCCTCTCCTACGAGCAGTACTTC. This codes for CSVQGGGGSRLSYEQYF.